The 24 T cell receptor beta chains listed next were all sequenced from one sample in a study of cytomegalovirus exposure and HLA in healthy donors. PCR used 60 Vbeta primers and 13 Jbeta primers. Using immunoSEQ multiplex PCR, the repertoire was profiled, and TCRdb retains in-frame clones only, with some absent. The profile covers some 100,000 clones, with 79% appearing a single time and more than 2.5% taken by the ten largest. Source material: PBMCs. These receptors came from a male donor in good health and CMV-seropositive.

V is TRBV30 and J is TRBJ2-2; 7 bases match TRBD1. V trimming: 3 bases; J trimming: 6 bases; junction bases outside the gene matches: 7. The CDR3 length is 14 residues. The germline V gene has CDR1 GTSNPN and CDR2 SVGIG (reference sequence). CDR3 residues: CAWRRQGRAGELFF. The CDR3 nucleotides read TGTGCCTGGAGACGACAGGGTAGGGCCGGGGAGCTGTTTTTT.

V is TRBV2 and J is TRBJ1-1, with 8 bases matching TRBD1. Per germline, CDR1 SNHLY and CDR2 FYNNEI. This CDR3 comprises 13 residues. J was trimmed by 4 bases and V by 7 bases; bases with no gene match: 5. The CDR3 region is CASMGDRSTEAFF. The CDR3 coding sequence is TGTGCCAGCATGGGGGACAGGTCCACTGAAGCTTTCTTT.

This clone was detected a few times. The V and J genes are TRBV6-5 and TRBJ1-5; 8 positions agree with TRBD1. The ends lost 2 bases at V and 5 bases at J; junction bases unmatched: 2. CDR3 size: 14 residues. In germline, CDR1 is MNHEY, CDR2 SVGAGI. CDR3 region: CASSYTGGDQPQHF. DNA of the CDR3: TGTGCCAGCAGTTACACAGGGGGGGATCAGCCCCAGCATTTT.

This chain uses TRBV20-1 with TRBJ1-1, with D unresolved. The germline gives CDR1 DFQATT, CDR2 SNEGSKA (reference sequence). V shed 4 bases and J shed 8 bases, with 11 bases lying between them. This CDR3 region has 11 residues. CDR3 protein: CSATQRREAFF. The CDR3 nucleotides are TGCAGTGCTACACAACGAAGAGAAGCTTTCTTT.

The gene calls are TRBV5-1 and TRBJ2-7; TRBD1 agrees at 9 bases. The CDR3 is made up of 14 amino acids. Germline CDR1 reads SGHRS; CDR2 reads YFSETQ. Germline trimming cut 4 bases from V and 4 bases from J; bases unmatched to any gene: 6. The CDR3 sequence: CASSKGTGWYEQYF. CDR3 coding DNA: TGCGCCAGCAGCAAAGGGACAGGGTGGTACGAGCAGTACTTC. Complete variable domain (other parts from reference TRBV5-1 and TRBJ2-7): KAGVTQTPRYLIKTRGQQVTLSCSPISGHRSVSWYQQTPGQGLQFLFEYFSETQRNKGNFPGRFSGRQFSNSRSEMNVSTLELGDSALYLCASSKGTGWYEQYFGPGTRLTVT.

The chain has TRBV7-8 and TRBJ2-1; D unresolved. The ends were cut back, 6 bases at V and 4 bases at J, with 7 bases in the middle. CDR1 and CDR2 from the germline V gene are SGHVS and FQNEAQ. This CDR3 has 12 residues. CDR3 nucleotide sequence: TGTGCCAGCAGTCTCGTTTACAATGAGCAGTTCTTC. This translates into CASSLVYNEQFF. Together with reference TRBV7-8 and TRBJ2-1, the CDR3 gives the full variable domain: GAGVSQSPRYKVAKRGQDVALRCDPISGHVSLFWYQQALGQGPEFLTYFQNEAQLDKSGLPSDRFFAERPEGSVSTLKIQRTQQEDSAVYLCASSLVYNEQFFGPGTRLTVL.

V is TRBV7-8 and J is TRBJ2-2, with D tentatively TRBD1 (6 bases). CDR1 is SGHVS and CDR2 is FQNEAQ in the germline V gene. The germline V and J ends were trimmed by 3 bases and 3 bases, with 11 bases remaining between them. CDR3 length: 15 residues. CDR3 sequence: CASSFIGQYTGELFF. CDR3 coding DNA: TGTGCCAGCAGCTTCATAGGACAGTACACCGGGGAGCTGTTTTTT.

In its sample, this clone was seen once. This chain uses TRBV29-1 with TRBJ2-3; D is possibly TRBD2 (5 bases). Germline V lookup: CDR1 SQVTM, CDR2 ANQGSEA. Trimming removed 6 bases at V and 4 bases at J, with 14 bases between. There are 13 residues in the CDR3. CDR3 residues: CSVKGVASDTQYF. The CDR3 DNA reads TGCAGCGTAAAAGGAGTAGCGTCAGATACGCAGTATTTT.

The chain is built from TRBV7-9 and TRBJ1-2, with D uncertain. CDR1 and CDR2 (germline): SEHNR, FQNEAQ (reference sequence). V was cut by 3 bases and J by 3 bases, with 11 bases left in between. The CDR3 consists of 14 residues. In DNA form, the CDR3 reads TGTGCCAGCAGCTTCGGCCAGGCGTACTATGGCTACACCTTC. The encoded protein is CASSFGQAYYGYTF.

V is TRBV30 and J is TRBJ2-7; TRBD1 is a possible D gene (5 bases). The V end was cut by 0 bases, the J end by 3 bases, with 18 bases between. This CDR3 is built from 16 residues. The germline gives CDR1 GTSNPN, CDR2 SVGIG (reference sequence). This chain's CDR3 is CAWSVLTWTSDYEQYF. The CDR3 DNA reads TGTGCCTGGAGTGTCTTAACCTGGACATCCGACTACGAGCAGTACTTC.

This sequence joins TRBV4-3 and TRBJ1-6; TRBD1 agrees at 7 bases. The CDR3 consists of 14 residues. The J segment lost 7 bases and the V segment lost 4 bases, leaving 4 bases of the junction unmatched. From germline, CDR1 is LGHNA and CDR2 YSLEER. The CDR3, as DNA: TGCGCCAGCAGCCTATACAGGGGAAATTCACCCCTCCACTTT. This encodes CASSLYRGNSPLHF.

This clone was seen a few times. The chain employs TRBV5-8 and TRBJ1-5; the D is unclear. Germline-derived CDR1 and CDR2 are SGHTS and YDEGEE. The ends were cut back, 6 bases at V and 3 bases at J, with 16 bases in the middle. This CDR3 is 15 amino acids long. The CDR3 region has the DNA TGTGCCAGCACCCCGAAATGGGTAGCCAATCAGCCCCAGCATTTT. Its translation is CASTPKWVANQPQHF.

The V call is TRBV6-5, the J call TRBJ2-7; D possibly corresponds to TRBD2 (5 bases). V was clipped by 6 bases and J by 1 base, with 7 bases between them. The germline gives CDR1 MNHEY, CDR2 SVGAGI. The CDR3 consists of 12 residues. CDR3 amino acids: CASRSGSYEQYF. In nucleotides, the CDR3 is TGTGCCAGCAGGTCGGGGTCCTACGAGCAGTACTTC.

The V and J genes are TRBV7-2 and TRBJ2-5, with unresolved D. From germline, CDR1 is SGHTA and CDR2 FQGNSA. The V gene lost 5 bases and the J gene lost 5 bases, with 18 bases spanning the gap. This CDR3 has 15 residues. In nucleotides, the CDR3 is TGTGCCAGCAGCGTAAACCACCTCGGTCGGGAGACCCAGTACTTC. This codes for CASSVNHLGRETQYF.

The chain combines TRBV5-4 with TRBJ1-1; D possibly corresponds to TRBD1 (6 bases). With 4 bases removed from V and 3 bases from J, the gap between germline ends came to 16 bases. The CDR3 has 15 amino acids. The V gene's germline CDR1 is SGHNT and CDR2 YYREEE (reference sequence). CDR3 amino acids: CASSPEVRGDTEAFF. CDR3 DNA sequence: TGTGCCAGCAGCCCGGAGGTCAGGGGAGACACTGAAGCTTTCTTT.

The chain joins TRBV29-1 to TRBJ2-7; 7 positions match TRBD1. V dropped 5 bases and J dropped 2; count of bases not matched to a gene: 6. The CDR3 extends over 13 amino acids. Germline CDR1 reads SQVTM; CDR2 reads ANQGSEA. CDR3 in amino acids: CSVFDRATYEQYF. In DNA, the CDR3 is TGCAGCGTTTTCGACAGGGCCACCTACGAGCAGTACTTC.

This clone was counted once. CDR3 DNA: TGTGCCAGCAGCTTCCGTGGCCAAGACACTGAAGCTTTCTTT. It yields the protein CASSFRGQDTEAFF. The chain recombines TRBV5-4 with TRBJ1-1; no definite D call. V lost 2 bases to trimming and J lost 3 bases, with 11 bases between them. CDR3 length equals 14 residues. Per germline, CDR1 SGHNT and CDR2 YYREEE (reference sequence).

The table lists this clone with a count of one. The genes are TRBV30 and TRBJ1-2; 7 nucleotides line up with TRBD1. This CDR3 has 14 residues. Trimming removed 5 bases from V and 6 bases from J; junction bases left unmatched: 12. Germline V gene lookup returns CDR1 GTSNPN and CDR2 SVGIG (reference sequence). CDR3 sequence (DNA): TGTGCCTGGCGCCTCTCTAGCAGGGGGAATGGCTACACCTTC. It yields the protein CAWRLSSRGNGYTF.

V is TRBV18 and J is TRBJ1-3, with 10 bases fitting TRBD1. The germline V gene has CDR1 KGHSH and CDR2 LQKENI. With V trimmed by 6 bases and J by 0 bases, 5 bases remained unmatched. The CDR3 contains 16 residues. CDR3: CASSQGQGTSGNTIYF. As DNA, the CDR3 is TGTGCCAGCTCGCAGGGACAGGGGACCTCTGGAAACACCATATATTTT.

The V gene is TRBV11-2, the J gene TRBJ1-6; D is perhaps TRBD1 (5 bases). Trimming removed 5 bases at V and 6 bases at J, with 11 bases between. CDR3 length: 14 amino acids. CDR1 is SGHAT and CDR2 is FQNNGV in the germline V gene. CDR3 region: CASSQQEGNSPLHF. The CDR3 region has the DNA TGTGCCAGCAGCCAACAGGAGGGTAATTCACCCCTCCACTTT.

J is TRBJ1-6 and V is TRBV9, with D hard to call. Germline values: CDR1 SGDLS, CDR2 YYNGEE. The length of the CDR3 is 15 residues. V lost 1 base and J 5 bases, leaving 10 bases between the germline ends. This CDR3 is CASSVRGRNNSPLHF. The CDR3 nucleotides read TGTGCCAGCAGCGTACGAGGGAGGAATAATTCACCCCTCCACTTT.

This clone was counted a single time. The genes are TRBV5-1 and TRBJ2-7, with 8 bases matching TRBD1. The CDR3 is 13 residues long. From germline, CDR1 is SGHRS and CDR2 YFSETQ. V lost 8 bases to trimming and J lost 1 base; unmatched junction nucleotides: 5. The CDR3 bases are TGCGCCAGTATGCGGGACAGGTCCTACGAGCAGTACTTC. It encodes CASMRDRSYEQYF. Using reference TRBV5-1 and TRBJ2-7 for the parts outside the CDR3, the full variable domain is KAGVTQTPRYLIKTRGQQVTLSCSPISGHRSVSWYQQTPGQGLQFLFEYFSETQRNKGNFPGRFSGRQFSNSRSEMNVSTLELGDSALYLCASMRDRSYEQYFGPGTRLTVT.

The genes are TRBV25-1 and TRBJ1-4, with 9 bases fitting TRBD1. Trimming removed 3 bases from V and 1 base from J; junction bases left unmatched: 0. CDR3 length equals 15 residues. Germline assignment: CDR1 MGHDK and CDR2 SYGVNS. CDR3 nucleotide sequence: TGTGCCAGCAGTGAGGGACAGGGAACTAATGAAAAACTGTTTTTT. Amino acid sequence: CASSEGQGTNEKLFF.

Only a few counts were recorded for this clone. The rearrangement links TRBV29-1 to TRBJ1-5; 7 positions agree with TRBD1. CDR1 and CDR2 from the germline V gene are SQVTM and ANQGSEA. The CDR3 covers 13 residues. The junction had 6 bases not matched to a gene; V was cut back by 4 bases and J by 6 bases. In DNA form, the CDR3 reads TGCAGCGTTGGGACAGGCACCGGTCAGCCCCAGCATTTT. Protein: CSVGTGTGQPQHF.